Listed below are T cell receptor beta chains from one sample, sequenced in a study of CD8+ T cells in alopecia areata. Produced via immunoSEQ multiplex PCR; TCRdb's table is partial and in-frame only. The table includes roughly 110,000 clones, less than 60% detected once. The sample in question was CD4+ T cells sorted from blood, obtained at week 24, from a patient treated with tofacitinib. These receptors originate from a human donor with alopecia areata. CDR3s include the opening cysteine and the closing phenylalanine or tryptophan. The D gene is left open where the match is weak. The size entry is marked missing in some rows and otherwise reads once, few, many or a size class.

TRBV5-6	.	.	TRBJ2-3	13	CASVRDSTDTQYF	TGTGCCAGTGTTCGGGACTCAACAGATACGCAGTATTTT
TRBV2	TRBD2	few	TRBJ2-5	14	CASRTGGPGETQYF	TGTGCCAGCAGGACGGGGGGGCCGGGGGAGACCCAGTACTTC
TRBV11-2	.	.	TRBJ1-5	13	CASSPGPDQPQHF	TGTGCCAGCAGCCCGGGGCCAGATCAGCCCCAGCATTTT
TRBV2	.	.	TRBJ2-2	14	CASSSGRNTGELFF	TGTGCCAGCTCCAGTGGCAGGAACACCGGGGAGCTGTTTTTT
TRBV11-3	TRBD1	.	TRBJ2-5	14	CASSSTGGGETQYF	TGTGCCAGCAGCTCCACAGGGGGTGGCGAGACCCAGTACTTC
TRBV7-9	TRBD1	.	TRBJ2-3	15	CASSLQGESTDTQYF	TGTGCCAGCAGCTTGCAGGGGGAATCCACAGATACGCAGTATTTT
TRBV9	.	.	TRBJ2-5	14	CASSARGSLETQYF	TGTGCCAGCAGCGCCCGCGGGTCCTTAGAGACCCAGTACTTC
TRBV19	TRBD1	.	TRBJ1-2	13	CASSWNRGHGYTF	TGTGCCAGTAGTTGGAACAGGGGGCATGGCTACACCTTC
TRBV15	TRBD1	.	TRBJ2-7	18	CATSSALRGTGRLYEQYF	TGTGCCACCAGCAGTGCTCTTAGGGGGACAGGGAGGCTCTACGAGCAGTACTTC
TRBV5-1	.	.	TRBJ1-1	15	CASSHGGQPNTEAFF	TGCGCCAGCAGCCATGGAGGCCAGCCGAACACTGAAGCTTTCTTT
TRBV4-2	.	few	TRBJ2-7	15	CASSQYRGSPLEQYF	TGTGCCAGCAGCCAATATAGGGGATCCCCCCTCGAGCAGTACTTC
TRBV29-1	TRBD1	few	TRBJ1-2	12	CSVERDRDGYTF	TGCAGCGTTGAGCGGGACAGGGACGGCTACACCTTC
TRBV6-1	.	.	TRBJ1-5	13	CASRDQGTWPQHF	TGTGCCAGCCGGGATCAGGGGACGTGGCCCCAGCATTTT
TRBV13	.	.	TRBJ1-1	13	CASRNILRTEAFF	TGTGCGAGCAGGAACATATTAAGGACTGAAGCTTTCTTT
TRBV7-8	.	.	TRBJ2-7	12	CASSYGDYEQYF	TGTGCCAGCAGCTACGGGGACTACGAGCAGTACTTC
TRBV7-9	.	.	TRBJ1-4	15	CASSFSGTTNEKLFF	TGTGCCAGCAGCTTTAGCGGGACGACTAATGAAAAACTGTTTTTT
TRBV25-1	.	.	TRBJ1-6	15	CASSDTGKPRSPLHF	TGTGCCAGCAGTGATACAGGGAAGCCCCGGTCACCCCTCCACTTT
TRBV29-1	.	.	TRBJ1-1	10	CSVEATVTFF	TGCAGCGTTGAAGCCACGGTAACTTTCTTT
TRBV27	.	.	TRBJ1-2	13	CASSDRDTDGYTF	TGTGCCAGCAGTGACCGGGACACAGATGGCTACACCTTC
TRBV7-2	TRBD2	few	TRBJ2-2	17	CASTRLGTSATTGELFF	TGTGCCAGCACCCGACTGGGGACTAGTGCCACCACCGGGGAGCTGTTTTTT
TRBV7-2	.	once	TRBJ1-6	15	CASSPDKNEYSPLHF	TGTGCCAGCAGCCCGGACAAGAATGAGTATTCACCCCTCCACTTT
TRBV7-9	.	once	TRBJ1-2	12	CASSLDGYGYTF	TGTGCCAGCAGCTTGGACGGCTATGGCTACACCTTC
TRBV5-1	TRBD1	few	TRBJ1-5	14	CASSPTGVNQPQHF	TGCGCCAGCAGCCCGACAGGGGTTAATCAGCCCCAGCATTTT
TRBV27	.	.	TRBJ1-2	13	CASSLDRSYGYTF	TGTGCCAGCAGTTTGGACCGCTCTTATGGCTACACCTTC
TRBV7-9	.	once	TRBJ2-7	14	CASSLERQSYEQYF	TGTGCCAGCAGCTTAGAAAGACAGAGCTACGAGCAGTACTTC
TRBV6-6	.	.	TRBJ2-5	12	CAGGAPQGTQYF	TGTGCCGGAGGGGCGCCCCAGGGGACCCAGTACTTC
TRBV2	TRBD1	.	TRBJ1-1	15	CASSEEGTGGTEAFF	TGTGCCAGCAGTGAAGAGGGGACAGGGGGCACTGAAGCTTTCTTT
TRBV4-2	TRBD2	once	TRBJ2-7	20	CASSQEMGFRGLAGNYEQYF	TGTGCCAGCAGCCAAGAAATGGGGTTTAGGGGACTAGCGGGCAACTACGAGCAGTACTTC
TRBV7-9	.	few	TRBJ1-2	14	CASSLTQGTYGYTF	TGTGCCAGCAGCTTAACCCAGGGAACCTATGGCTACACCTTC
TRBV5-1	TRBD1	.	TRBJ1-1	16	CASSTGTGSPNTEAFF	TGCGCCAGCAGTACCGGGACAGGGAGCCCGAACACTGAAGCTTTCTTT
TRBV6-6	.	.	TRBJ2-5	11	CASSPRETQYF	TGTGCCAGCAGTCCGAGGGAGACCCAGTACTTC
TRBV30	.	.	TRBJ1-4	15	CACFPVGKTNEKLFF	TGTGCCTGCTTCCCCGTAGGGAAAACTAATGAAAAACTGTTTTTT
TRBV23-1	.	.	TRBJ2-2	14	CARPGPPNTGELFF	TGCGCCCGCCCGGGACCGCCGAACACCGGGGAGCTGTTTTTT
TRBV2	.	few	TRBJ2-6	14	CARSAGSGANVLTF	TGTGCCAGAAGTGCGGGATCGGGGGCCAACGTCCTGACTTTC
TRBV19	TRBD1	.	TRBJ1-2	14	CASKPDRTVYGYTF	TGTGCCAGCAAACCGGACAGGACCGTCTATGGCTACACCTTC
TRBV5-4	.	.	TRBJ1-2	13	CASSSHGHYGYTF	TGTGCCAGCAGCTCACACGGCCACTATGGCTACACCTTC
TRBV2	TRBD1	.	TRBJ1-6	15	CASSEEGAGNSPLHF	TGTGCCAGCAGTGAAGAGGGGGCGGGCAATTCACCCCTCCACTTT
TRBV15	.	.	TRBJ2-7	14	CATSIRQGLYEQYF	TGTGCCACCAGCATTCGACAGGGACTCTACGAGCAGTACTTC
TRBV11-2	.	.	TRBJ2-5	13	CASSLVQQETQYF	TGTGCCAGCAGCTTAGTACAGCAAGAGACCCAGTACTTC
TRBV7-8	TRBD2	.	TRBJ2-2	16	CASRSGRGANTGELFF	TGTGCCAGCCGCTCGGGGAGGGGTGCGAACACCGGGGAGCTGTTTTTT
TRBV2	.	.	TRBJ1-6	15	CASRWVQGNNSPLHF	TGTGCCAGCAGATGGGTCCAAGGAAATAATTCACCCCTCCACTTT
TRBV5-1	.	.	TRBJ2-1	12	CASSPWGVEQFF	TGCGCCAGCAGCCCGTGGGGGGTTGAGCAGTTCTTC
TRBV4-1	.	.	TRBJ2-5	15	CASSQAWTVQETQYF	TGCGCCAGCAGCCAAGCTTGGACTGTTCAAGAGACCCAGTACTTC
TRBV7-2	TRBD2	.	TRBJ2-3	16	CASSLDGGGSSDTQYF	TGTGCCAGCAGCTTAGACGGCGGGGGTAGCTCAGATACGCAGTATTTT
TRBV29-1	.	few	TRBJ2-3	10	CSVEEDTQYF	TGCAGCGTTGAGGAAGATACGCAGTATTTT
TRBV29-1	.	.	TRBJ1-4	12	CSVEDPGEKLFF	TGCAGCGTTGAGGATCCCGGGGAAAAACTGTTTTTT
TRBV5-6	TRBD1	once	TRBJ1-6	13	CASSQGQFSPLHF	TGTGCCAGCAGCCAGGGACAGTTTTCACCCCTCCACTTT
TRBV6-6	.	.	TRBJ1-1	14	CASSDPNRYTEAFF	TGTGCCAGCAGTGATCCTAACAGATACACTGAAGCTTTCTTT
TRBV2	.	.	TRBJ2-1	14	CASSRTSYHNEQFF	TGTGCCAGCAGTAGGACTTCGTACCACAATGAGCAGTTCTTC
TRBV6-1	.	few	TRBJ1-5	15	CASSESPGGNQPQHF	TGTGCCAGCAGTGAATCCCCAGGGGGCAATCAGCCCCAGCATTTT
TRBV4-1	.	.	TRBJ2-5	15	CASSQDADTIGTQYF	TGCGCCAGCAGCCAAGATGCGGACACTATCGGGACCCAGTACTTC
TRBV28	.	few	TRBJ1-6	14	CASSLSRVGSPLHF	TGTGCCAGCAGCTTAAGCAGGGTCGGTTCACCCCTCCACTTT
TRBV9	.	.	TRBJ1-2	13	CASSAGPGDGYTF	TGTGCCAGCAGCGCCGGGCCTGGGGATGGCTACACCTTC
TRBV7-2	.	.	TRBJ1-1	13	CASSLGWNTEAFF	TGTGCCAGCAGCTTAGGGTGGAACACTGAAGCTTTCTTT
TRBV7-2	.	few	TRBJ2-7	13	CASSLIESYEQYF	TGTGCCAGCAGCTTAATCGAGAGCTACGAGCAGTACTTC
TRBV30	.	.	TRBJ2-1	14	CAWSPLEWYNEQFF	TGTGCCTGGAGTCCACTCGAGTGGTACAATGAGCAGTTCTTC
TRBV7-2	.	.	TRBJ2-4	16	CASSATPLRAKNIQYF	TGTGCCAGCAGCGCTACACCCCTTAGGGCCAAAAACATTCAGTACTTC
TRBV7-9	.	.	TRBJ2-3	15	CASSSEVGGTDTQYF	TGTGCCAGCAGCTCAGAGGTTGGGGGCACAGATACGCAGTATTTT
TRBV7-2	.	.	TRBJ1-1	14	CASSLAVLSSEAFF	TGTGCCAGCAGCTTAGCGGTCCTGAGTTCTGAAGCTTTCTTT